This T cell receptor (beta chain) emerged from a study of regulatory T cells in long-lasting Graves disease. Looking at the study overall: The term persistent Graves' disease signified upward of 5 years on antithyroid drugs with positive TSH receptor antibodies.

Arm-PCR with iRepertoire HTBI primers amplified the CDR3 regions for these TCR beta libraries. Each CDR3 protein is one row after TCRdb ran MiXCR on the multiplex PCR reads. The repertoire has a few hundred thousand distinct CDR3 sequences, around 23% of them found once; the top ten carry around 30%. As to time point: persistent/refractory GD, antithyroid drugs over 5 years with positive TRAb. RNA extracted from PBMCs served as the sequencing template. This clonotype originated in a woman aged 40 to 49 with Graves disease. The sample in question was peripheral blood mononuclear cells (PBMCs), obtained when the disease was refractory, from a patient treated with antithyroid drugs.

The CDR3 region is CASRPDRGRTGELFF. CDR3 DNA sequence: TGTGCCAGCAGGCCCGACAGGGGGCGGACCGGGGAGCTGTTTTTT. This chain joins TRBV6-1 and TRBJ2-2; 10 bases fit TRBD1. Germline V gene sequence: CDR1 MNHNS, CDR2 SASEGT. V gave up 6 bases and J gave up 5 bases; unmatched junction bases: 6. The CDR3 has 15 residues.